This T cell receptor (beta chain) came from a study of T cells after yellow fever vaccination. The length of the CDR3 is 15 residues. Trimming removed 0 bases from V and 4 bases from J, with 15 bases in between. CDR1 DFQATT and CDR2 SNEGSKA come from the germline V gene (reference sequence). With regard to this clonotype: As yet, its antigen is unknown.

Whole-study results and caveats: CD4 and CD8 compartments shared a small share of clonotypes.

As TCR cDNA was made by 5'RACE template switching, a universal primer site and UMIs were added. Via MiXCR, TCRdb re-called the 5' RACE reads, giving one row per CDR3 protein. The sample has under 600,000 distinct CDR3 sequences, around an eighth seen once. The chain joins TRBV20-1 to TRBJ1-2; TRBD1 is a possible D gene (5 bases). This receptor was taken from a man aged 30-40 years who received the YFV17D yellow fever vaccine. Sequences were derived from PBMCs, sampled on the day of the yellow fever booster vaccination. This chain's CDR3 is CSARDPGGVSYGYTF. Written as DNA, the CDR3 is TGCAGTGCTAGAGATCCCGGAGGGGTAAGCTATGGCTACACCTTC.